This TCR beta chain was obtained from a study of blood T cell repertoires in COVID-19. The wider study: The United States, Italy and Spain provided the acute and convalescent COVID-19 samples. In each case, the material was cDNA or gDNA derived from T cells, B-cell-depleted T cells, or PBMCs.

In the original processing: From reference gene primer amplification, estimates of nucleated cell counts were derived. The protocol was immunoSEQ multiplex PCR, while the TCRdb copy is restricted to in-frame clones and leaves out a portion. V and J calls and clone size are those listed in that table; D and trimming were worked out from the DNA. Of some 110,000 clones listed, roughly four fifths are singletons. Notes on this clone: Other DNA sequences in the same sample also yield this CDR3.

CDR3 length: 13 residues. CDR1 SNHLY and CDR2 FYNNEI come from the germline V gene. Trimming left V 4 bases short and J 0 bases short, with 6 bases between. This chain links TRBV2 with TRBJ1-2, with D unclear. This clonotype originated in a man aged 50 to 60 with acute or convalescent COVID-19. The specimen sequenced was peripheral blood. The CDR3 loop is CASSVDSNYGYTF. CDR3 DNA: TGTGCCAGCAGTGTGGACTCTAACTATGGCTACACCTTC.